This T cell receptor beta chain was captured by sequencing in a study of blood T cell repertoires in COVID-19. Study at large: Samples came from the United States, Italy and Spain, spanning acute and convalescent COVID-19. The cDNA or gDNA used as material had been derived from T cells, B-cell-depleted T cells, or PBMCs.

Original handling: Reference gene primer amplification yielded estimated nucleated cell counts. Sequencing used immunoSEQ multiplex PCR; TCRdb keeps in-frame clones, though not all of them. The DNA gave D and trimming, while V, J and clone size come from that table. The data show approximately 300,000 clones, more than 80% seen once. Only one count was recorded for this clone. The trim removed 6 bases at V and 4 bases at J, leaving 10 bases unmatched. This CDR3 has 16 amino acids. Germline V gene data show CDR1 as SGHAT and CDR2 as FQNNGV. This sequence joins TRBV11-2 and TRBJ2-2; 8 nucleotides align to TRBD2. Sequenced input: peripheral blood. The clonotype originates from a woman in her thirties with COVID-19, enrolled during active disease. CDR3 protein: CASSAPAGVGTGELFF. CDR3 DNA: TGTGCCAGCAGTGCTCCAGCGGGAGTCGGCACCGGGGAGCTGTTTTTT.